In its sample, the clone carrying this T cell receptor (beta chain) was seen a few times. Its antigen is undetermined. This sample is drawn from a study of T cell clones after liver transplantation. Broader study findings: Graft donor-reactive T cells may have migrated into the graft rather than being deleted.

The protocol was immunoSEQ multiplex PCR, while the TCRdb copy is restricted to in-frame clones and leaves out a portion. The sample gives roughly 56,000 clones, over 55% of which show up once; less than 10% is in the top ten. The specimen comprised CD4+ T cells from blood, sampled around 4.5 years after liver transplant. The origin of this receptor is a human patient who received a liver transplant. Some of the T cells might come from the graft donor.

Here the CDR3 DNA reads TGTGCCATCAGTGAGACTGCCCGAGGGTTTTCGGATCAGCCCCAGCATTTT. This translates into CAISETARGFSDQPQHF. The chain uses TRBV10-3 and TRBJ1-5; no clear D. Germline values: CDR1 ENHRY, CDR2 SYGVKD. Trimming took 2 bases from V and 5 from J, leaving 19 bases between them. This CDR3 spans 17 amino acids.